This is a list of T cell receptor beta chains from one sample in a study of blood T cell repertoires in COVID-19. Assay: immunoSEQ multiplex PCR; the TCRdb copy retains only in-frame clones and omits some. Altogether roughly 140,000 clones are present, 70% to 90% being singletons, with the ten largest covering approximately 13%. Sequencing was done on a sample of peripheral blood. The receptors were sampled from a man aged 60 to 75 with active or convalescent COVID-19. Both conserved end residues are part of each CDR3. A D gene is named only where the DNA matches it firmly. For some rows the clone size is stated as once, few or many, or as a class when expanded; others skip it.

j_call: TRBJ1-5
v_call: TRBV28
clone_size: few
d_call: .
cdr3_length: 16
cdr3_aa: CASSLVGGASNQPQHF
cdr3_nt: TGTGCCAGCAGTTTAGTTGGAGGGGCCAGCAATCAGCCCCAGCATTTT

j_call: TRBJ1-5
v_call: TRBV2
clone_size: .
d_call: .
cdr3_length: 13
cdr3_aa: CASTGGGHQPQHF
cdr3_nt: TGTGCCAGCACTGGCGGGGGTCATCAGCCCCAGCATTTT

j_call: TRBJ2-1
v_call: TRBV24-1
clone_size: .
d_call: TRBD2
cdr3_length: 16
cdr3_aa: CATSATRLAGDNEQFF
cdr3_nt: TGTGCCACCAGTGCCACTAGACTAGCGGGGGACAATGAGCAGTTCTTC

j_call: TRBJ2-7
v_call: TRBV3-1/TRBV3-2
clone_size: .
d_call: TRBD1
cdr3_length: 17
cdr3_aa: CASSLPGVGTGSYEQYF
cdr3_nt: TGTGCCAGCAGTCTCCCGGGGGTGGGGACAGGGTCCTACGAGCAGTACTTC

j_call: TRBJ2-7
v_call: TRBV5-8
clone_size: .
d_call: TRBD2
cdr3_length: 15
cdr3_aa: CASSFGGSGVSEQYF
cdr3_nt: TGTGCCAGCAGCTTCGGCGGGAGTGGGGTCTCCGAGCAGTACTTC

j_call: TRBJ1-6
v_call: TRBV10-1
clone_size: few
d_call: .
cdr3_length: 13
cdr3_aa: CATTTCLDSPLHF
cdr3_nt: TGCGCCACGACGACATGTCTGGATTCACCCCTCCACTTT

j_call: TRBJ2-5
v_call: TRBV5-5
clone_size: .
d_call: .
cdr3_length: 14
cdr3_aa: CASSLDPVQETQYF
cdr3_nt: TGTGCCAGCAGCTTGGATCCTGTCCAAGAGACCCAGTACTTC

j_call: TRBJ2-7
v_call: TRBV10-3
clone_size: .
d_call: TRBD2
cdr3_length: 15
cdr3_aa: CAIRDGTSGRGEQYF
cdr3_nt: TGTGCCATCAGAGATGGGACTAGCGGACGAGGGGAGCAGTACTTC

j_call: TRBJ2-1
v_call: TRBV18
clone_size: once
d_call: .
cdr3_length: 16
cdr3_aa: CASSPYTSGWNNEQFF
cdr3_nt: TGTGCCAGCTCACCCTATACTTCGGGGTGGAACAATGAGCAGTTCTTC

j_call: TRBJ2-1
v_call: TRBV14
clone_size: .
d_call: TRBD2
cdr3_length: 15
cdr3_aa: CASSHRLASYNEQFF
cdr3_nt: TGTGCCAGCAGCCACCGACTAGCCTCCTACAATGAGCAGTTCTTC

j_call: TRBJ2-1
v_call: TRBV6-2/TRBV6-3
clone_size: .
d_call: TRBD2
cdr3_length: 20
cdr3_aa: CASSYPAGTSGSYSYNEQFF
cdr3_nt: TGTGCCAGCAGTTACCCCGCCGGGACTAGCGGGAGTTACTCCTACAATGAGCAGTTCTTC

j_call: TRBJ2-3
v_call: TRBV19
clone_size: .
d_call: TRBD2
cdr3_length: 14
cdr3_aa: CASRVAGGEGTQYF
cdr3_nt: TGTGCCAGTAGGGTAGCGGGAGGCGAGGGTACGCAGTATTTT

j_call: TRBJ1-6
v_call: TRBV9
clone_size: few
d_call: .
cdr3_length: 15
cdr3_aa: CASSERGSYNSPLHF
cdr3_nt: TGTGCCAGCAGCGAGAGGGGGTCATATAATTCACCCCTCCACTTT

j_call: TRBJ2-7
v_call: TRBV2
clone_size: .
d_call: .
cdr3_length: 14
cdr3_aa: CASSGGGSSYEQYF
cdr3_nt: TGTGCCAGCAGTGGAGGAGGAAGCTCCTACGAGCAGTACTTC

j_call: TRBJ2-7
v_call: TRBV5-1
clone_size: .
d_call: TRBD1
cdr3_length: 15
cdr3_aa: CASSGGQGPSYEQYF
cdr3_nt: TGCGCCAGCAGCGGCGGACAGGGGCCATCCTACGAGCAGTACTTC

j_call: TRBJ1-3
v_call: TRBV9
clone_size: many
d_call: .
cdr3_length: 15
cdr3_aa: CASSQQAASGNTIYF
cdr3_nt: TGTGCCAGCAGCCAACAGGCGGCCTCTGGAAACACCATATATTTT

j_call: TRBJ2-5
v_call: TRBV5-6
clone_size: .
d_call: .
cdr3_length: 13
cdr3_aa: CASSFDYQEGQYF
cdr3_nt: TGTGCCAGCAGCTTCGACTACCAAGAGGGCCAGTACTTC

j_call: TRBJ1-5
v_call: TRBV14
clone_size: .
d_call: .
cdr3_length: 14
cdr3_aa: CASSHGGVNQPQHF
cdr3_nt: TGTGCCAGCAGCCATGGGGGGGTCAACCAGCCCCAGCATTTT

j_call: TRBJ2-7
v_call: TRBV30
clone_size: .
d_call: TRBD1
cdr3_length: 14
cdr3_aa: CAWSRQGIIYEQYF
cdr3_nt: TGTGCCTGGAGTAGACAGGGGATAATCTACGAGCAGTACTTC

j_call: TRBJ2-1
v_call: TRBV18
clone_size: few
d_call: TRBD2
cdr3_length: 15
cdr3_aa: CASSPQGGPWGEQFF
cdr3_nt: TGTGCCAGCTCACCACAGGGAGGGCCCTGGGGTGAGCAGTTCTTC

j_call: TRBJ1-4
v_call: TRBV5-6
clone_size: .
d_call: .
cdr3_length: 16
cdr3_aa: CASSSFSGNSNEKLFF
cdr3_nt: TGTGCCAGCAGCTCTTTCAGTGGTAATTCTAATGAAAAACTGTTTTTT

j_call: TRBJ2-7
v_call: TRBV18
clone_size: .
d_call: TRBD1
cdr3_length: 14
cdr3_aa: CASSPRGLPYEQYF
cdr3_nt: TGTGCCAGCTCACCCAGGGGGCTCCCCTACGAGCAGTACTTC

j_call: TRBJ2-7
v_call: TRBV7-9
clone_size: .
d_call: TRBD2
cdr3_length: 16
cdr3_aa: CASSTTVGTSVYEQYF
cdr3_nt: TGTGCCAGCAGTACCACGGTAGGGACTAGCGTCTACGAGCAGTACTTC

j_call: TRBJ1-1
v_call: TRBV29-1
clone_size: .
d_call: .
cdr3_length: 10
cdr3_aa: CSAGGSEAFF
cdr3_nt: TGCAGCGCTGGGGGGAGTGAAGCTTTCTTT

j_call: TRBJ2-3
v_call: TRBV5-1
clone_size: .
d_call: TRBD2
cdr3_length: 14
cdr3_aa: CASSTSGSPDTQYF
cdr3_nt: TGCGCCAGCAGTACCAGCGGGAGCCCAGATACGCAGTATTTT

j_call: TRBJ2-3
v_call: TRBV6-1
clone_size: few
d_call: TRBD1
cdr3_length: 16
cdr3_aa: CASSGWTGSRALTQYF
cdr3_nt: TGTGCCAGCAGTGGATGGACAGGGTCGCGGGCTCTTACGCAGTATTTT